The 27 T cell receptor beta chains presented below share a single source sample, sequenced in a study of T cell clonotyping in hematopoietic cell transplantation. Assay: immunoSEQ multiplex PCR; the TCRdb copy retains only in-frame clones and omits some. This table holds 35,000 to 45,000 clones, 88% found once. The sequencing sample was made of peripheral blood mononuclear cells. The receptors derive from a woman in her thirties or forties in good health. Some clones in this sample may be carry-over from other donors' samples.

The V and J genes are TRBV7-2 and TRBJ1-2, with no clear D. The V gene's germline CDR1 is SGHTA and CDR2 FQGNSA. CDR3 length: 13 residues. The V end was cut by 1 base, the J end by 5 bases, with 8 bases between. The CDR3 protein is CASSLVRDYGYTF. Written as DNA, the CDR3 is TGTGCCAGCAGCTTAGTACGGGATTATGGCTACACCTTC.

The chain has TRBV11-2 and TRBJ2-5; D is unresolved. CDR1 is SGHAT and CDR2 is FQNNGV in the germline V gene. Trimming removed 0 bases at V and 3 bases at J, with 5 bases between. The CDR3 sequence is 13 residues long. In DNA form, the CDR3 reads TGTGCCAGCAGCTTAGACCTCGAAGAGACCCAGTACTTC. Protein product: CASSLDLEETQYF. The full variable domain, with the rest looked up from reference TRBV11-2 and TRBJ2-5, is EAGVAQSPRYKIIEKRQSVAFWCNPISGHATLYWYQQILGQGPKLLIQFQNNGVVDDSQLPKDRFSAERLKGVDSTLKIQPAKLEDSAVYLCASSLDLEETQYFGPGTRLLVL.

The rearrangement joins TRBV5-1 to TRBJ2-3, with a weak D call TRBD2 (7 bases). CDR1 is SGHRS, CDR2 YFSETQ, per germline. V was shortened by 0 bases and J by 2 bases, with 10 bases between the two germline ends. The CDR3 contains 15 residues. The CDR3 coding sequence is TGCGCCAGCAGCTTGGCGGGGGGCTACACAGATACGCAGTATTTT. The encoded protein is CASSLAGGYTDTQYF. Full variable domain (rest looked up from reference TRBV5-1 and TRBJ2-3): KAGVTQTPRYLIKTRGQQVTLSCSPISGHRSVSWYQQTPGQGLQFLFEYFSETQRNKGNFPGRFSGRQFSNSRSEMNVSTLELGDSALYLCASSLAGGYTDTQYFGPGTRLTVL.

The rearrangement links TRBV19 to TRBJ2-5; 11 bases align to TRBD2. This CDR3 is built from 16 residues. V dropped 4 bases and J dropped 2; count of bases not matched to a gene: 6. CDR1 and CDR2 (germline): LNHDA, SQIVND (reference sequence). Here the CDR3 reads CASSKTSGVNQETQYF. The CDR3 DNA reads as TGTGCCAGTAGTAAGACTAGCGGGGTCAATCAAGAGACCCAGTACTTC.

The chain joins TRBV6-5 to TRBJ2-7; no firm D call. CDR1 and CDR2 (germline): MNHEY, SVGAGI. This CDR3 is built from 11 residues. V was pared by 6 bases and J by 4 bases, with 7 bases between. Here the CDR3 DNA reads TGTGCCAGCAGCCTTGGGTACGAGCAGTACTTC. Protein product: CASSLGYEQYF.

This chain links TRBV6-5 with TRBJ1-4; possible D gene TRBD1, 5 bases. CDR3 size: 14 residues. Germline V gene sequence: CDR1 MNHEY, CDR2 SVGAGI. Trimming stripped 6 bases from V and 8 bases from J, with 16 bases between. Here the CDR3 DNA reads TGTGCCAGCAGCTCCGGGACGGATGGAGAAAAACTGTTTTTT. Amino acid sequence: CASSSGTDGEKLFF.

This rearrangement joins TRBV19 to TRBJ2-1, with 8 bases lining up with TRBD1. V was clipped by 5 bases and J by 2 bases; unmatched bases: 5. The germline CDR1 and CDR2 sequences are LNHDA and SQIVND (reference sequence). The CDR3 is 15 amino acids. The CDR3 DNA sequence: TGTGCCAGTAGTTGGACAGGGCTCACCTACAATGAGCAGTTCTTC. It yields the protein CASSWTGLTYNEQFF.

The V call is TRBV2, the J call TRBJ2-2, with TRBD2 identical over 12 bases. The CDR3 extends over 17 amino acids. Per the germline V gene, CDR1 is SNHLY and CDR2 is FYNNEI. V gave up 3 bases and J gave up 7 bases; unmatched junction bases: 9. For the CDR3, the DNA is TGTGCCAGCAGTGATTTGTGGACTAGCGGGATGGTCGGGGAGCTGTTTTTT. Translated: CASSDLWTSGMVGELFF.

V gene TRBV30 combines with J gene TRBJ1-2; D is unresolved. Trimming took 0 bases from V and 9 from J, leaving 20 bases between them. The CDR3 spans 15 residues. Germline CDR1 GTSNPN, CDR2 SVGIG (reference sequence). The chain's CDR3 is CAWSVHPFVAYSYTF. CDR3 DNA: TGTGCCTGGAGTGTACATCCCTTCGTCGCATATAGCTACACCTTC. Together with reference TRBV30 and TRBJ1-2, the CDR3 gives the full variable domain: SQTIHQWPATLVQPVGSPLSLECTVEGTSNPNLYWYRQAAGRGLQLLFYSVGIGQISSEVPQNLSASRPQDRQFILSSKKLLLSDSGFYLCAWSVHPFVAYSYTFGSGTRLTVV.

CDR3 nucleotide sequence: TGTGCCAGCAGGGGGACAGGCCCCACGGATACGCAGTATTTT. Amino acids: CASRGTGPTDTQYF. This rearrangement joins TRBV6-4 to TRBJ2-3; 8 positions match TRBD1. V was pared by 6 bases and J by 6 bases, with 8 bases of the junction left unmatched. Per germline, CDR1 MRHNA and CDR2 SNTAGT. The CDR3 loop spans 14 amino acids.

The chain couples TRBV28 to TRBJ1-4; weak D call: TRBD1 (5 bases). This CDR3 has 12 residues. The germline V and J ends were trimmed by 7 bases and 12 bases, with 15 bases remaining between them. Looked up from germline, CDR1 is MDHEN and CDR2 is SYDVKM. CDR3 in amino acids: CASTQGSQELFF. In DNA, the CDR3 is TGTGCCAGCACTCAGGGCAGCCAGGAACTGTTTTTT.

CDR3 protein: CSATTGEETQYF. The CDR3 coding sequence is TGCAGCGCTACAACAGGGGAGGAGACCCAGTACTTC. V usage is TRBV29-1 and J usage is TRBJ2-5; 7 nucleotides match TRBD1. The CDR3 has 12 residues. The V and J ends lost 7 bases and 5 bases, in that order; junction bases with no gene match: 7. Germline V CDR1 and CDR2: SQVTM, ANQGSEA.

This clone was detected once. V gene TRBV5-1 combines with J gene TRBJ2-4; possible D gene TRBD1, 6 bases. The V and J ends lost 4 bases and 7 bases respectively, with 18 bases between them. The germline V gene encodes CDR1 SGHRS and CDR2 YFSETQ. The CDR3 spans 15 residues. CDR3 sequence reads: CASSLIEGQGNIQYF. CDR3 DNA sequence: TGCGCCAGCAGCCTTATTGAGGGACAAGGGAACATTCAGTACTTC.

The chain couples TRBV19 to TRBJ1-3; D gene unclear. The CDR3 is 12 residues long. The germline V and J ends were trimmed by 10 bases and 1 base, with 8 bases remaining between them. Germline CDR1 reads LNHDA; CDR2 reads SQIVND (reference sequence). CDR3 in DNA: TGTGCCACGACCGCTTCTGGAAACACCATATATTTT. This translates into CATTASGNTIYF.

The chain recombines TRBV28 with TRBJ2-5, with D hard to call. With 6 bases removed from V and 1 base from J, the gap between germline ends came to 21 bases. Germline CDR1 MDHEN, CDR2 SYDVKM. The CDR3 contains 17 residues. CDR3 in DNA: TGTGCCAGCAGAAGTTTTCCCCCCTCGTTTAGCCAAGAGACCCAGTACTTC. The encoded protein is CASRSFPPSFSQETQYF.

The V and J genes are TRBV6-1 and TRBJ2-5; D is unclear. With 6 bases removed from V and 1 base from J, the gap between germline ends came to 12 bases. Germline CDR1 MNHNS, CDR2 SASEGT. The CDR3 extends over 14 amino acids. The CDR3 sequence: CASSDPSSQETQYF. The CDR3 DNA is TGTGCCAGCAGCGACCCCAGCTCCCAAGAGACCCAGTACTTC.

The genes are TRBV18 and TRBJ2-2; 14 positions match TRBD2. This CDR3 has 16 amino acids. V shed 2 bases and J 7 bases; nucleotides not matched to a gene: 3. Germline CDR1 is KGHSH and CDR2 is LQKENI. The CDR3 loop is CASSPGTSGSNGELFF. The CDR3 bases are TGTGCCAGCTCACCAGGGACTAGCGGGAGTAACGGGGAGCTGTTTTTT.

The V gene is TRBV5-1, the J gene TRBJ2-3; possibly TRBD1 for D (6 bases). V gave up 0 bases and J gave up 0 bases, with 11 bases separating them. The CDR3 consists of 16 residues. Germline lookup yields CDR1 SGHRS and CDR2 YFSETQ. The CDR3 nucleotides read TGCGCCAGCAGCTTGGCCCGGACAGCTAGCACAGATACGCAGTATTTT. Encoded protein: CASSLARTASTDTQYF. The complete variable domain, with remaining parts taken from reference TRBV5-1 and TRBJ2-3, reads KAGVTQTPRYLIKTRGQQVTLSCSPISGHRSVSWYQQTPGQGLQFLFEYFSETQRNKGNFPGRFSGRQFSNSRSEMNVSTLELGDSALYLCASSLARTASTDTQYFGPGTRLTVL.

The chain links TRBV30 to TRBJ2-1; TRBD2 agrees at 7 bases. The CDR3 consists of 13 residues. The germline V gene has CDR1 GTSNPN and CDR2 SVGIG (reference sequence). V was clipped by 1 base and J by 5 bases; unmatched bases: 2. For the CDR3, the DNA is TGTGCCTGGAGTGGACTAGCTCACAATGAGCAGTTCTTC. Protein product: CAWSGLAHNEQFF.

The chain recombines TRBV4-3 with TRBJ2-7; D uncertain. The CDR3 is made up of 14 amino acids. The germline V gene encodes CDR1 LGHNA and CDR2 YSLEER. Trimming pared 1 base from V and 0 bases from J, leaving 7 bases between. Here the CDR3 reads CASSQAADSYEQYF. The CDR3 DNA is TGCGCCAGCAGCCAAGCGGCGGACTCCTACGAGCAGTACTTC.

V usage is TRBV5-4 and J usage is TRBJ2-7; a possible D gene is TRBD1 (6 bases). Between the trimmed V and J ends, which lost 0 bases and 3 bases, there was a span of 16 bases. The CDR3 has 16 amino acids. CDR1 is SGHNT and CDR2 is YYREEE in the germline V gene (reference sequence). The CDR3 DNA reads as TGTGCCAGCAGCTTGGGCGGTACAGGGACGGGCTACGAGCAGTACTTC. As protein: CASSLGGTGTGYEQYF.

J is TRBJ1-1 and V is TRBV28, with D unresolved. This CDR3 is 13 amino acids long. Trimming shortened V by 6 bases and J by 8 bases, and 16 bases separated the two germline ends. Germline CDR1 reads MDHEN; CDR2 reads SYDVKM. The CDR3 region is CASRSSGLNEAFF. In nucleotides, the CDR3 is TGTGCCAGCAGGTCGTCTGGCCTGAACGAAGCTTTCTTT. The complete variable domain, with remaining parts taken from reference TRBV28 and TRBJ1-1, reads DVKVTQSSRYLVKRTGEKVFLECVQDMDHENMFWYRQDPGLGLRLIYFSYDVKMKEKGDIPEGYSVSREKKERFSLILESASTNQTSMYLCASRSSGLNEAFFGQGTRLTVV.

This clone was counted only a few times. The J gene is TRBJ2-7, the V gene TRBV11-2, with D perhaps matching TRBD2 (6 bases). Per germline, CDR1 SGHAT and CDR2 FQNNGV. This CDR3 comprises 14 residues. Trimming shortened V by 2 bases and J by 0 bases, and 8 bases separated the two germline ends. The CDR3 is CASSLTGDSYEQYF. The CDR3 DNA sequence: TGTGCCAGCAGCTTAACGGGGGACTCCTACGAGCAGTACTTC. Using reference TRBV11-2 and TRBJ2-7 for the parts outside the CDR3, the full variable domain is EAGVAQSPRYKIIEKRQSVAFWCNPISGHATLYWYQQILGQGPKLLIQFQNNGVVDDSQLPKDRFSAERLKGVDSTLKIQPAKLEDSAVYLCASSLTGDSYEQYFGPGTRLTVT.

The chain uses TRBV29-1 and TRBJ2-7, with 10 bases that match TRBD1. This CDR3 has 14 residues. CDR1 is SQVTM, CDR2 ANQGSEA, per germline. V gave up 6 bases and J gave up 3 bases; unmatched junction bases: 8. The CDR3 is CSVSRGTGDYEQYF. In DNA, the CDR3 is TGCAGCGTCTCCCGGGGGACAGGGGACTACGAGCAGTACTTC.

The CDR3 spells CASSSTGENQPQHF. Written as DNA, the CDR3 is TGTGCCAGCAGCTCCACAGGGGAAAATCAGCCCCAGCATTTT. This chain joins TRBV6-5 and TRBJ1-5; the match to TRBD1 covers 7 bases. The CDR3 consists of 14 residues. CDR1 MNHEY and CDR2 SVGAGI come from the germline V gene. V shed 6 bases, J shed 4 bases, and the junction held 6 bases outside the gene matches.

The V call is TRBV15, the J call TRBJ1-4, with no clear D. Trimming stripped 0 bases from V and 8 bases from J, with 13 bases between. CDR3 size: 15 residues. Germline values: CDR1 LNHNV, CDR2 YYDKDF (reference sequence). CDR3 loop: CATSRDLGNTEKLFF. CDR3 DNA sequence: TGTGCCACCAGCAGAGATCTAGGAAACACAGAAAAACTGTTTTTT.

The V call is TRBV28, the J call TRBJ2-7, with a tentative D call TRBD2 (6 bases). The CDR3 consists of 12 residues. Germline values: CDR1 MDHEN, CDR2 SYDVKM. Trimming cost V 3 bases and J 6 bases, with 9 bases left between them. The CDR3 DNA reads as TGTGCCAGCAGTTTTTCGGGGGTCGAGCAGTACTTC. The encoded protein is CASSFSGVEQYF.